The clone carrying this T cell receptor (beta chain) came up many times. The antigen is unknown. Individual cDNA molecules carried attached unique molecular identifiers. TCRdb recomputed calls from the 5' RACE reads with MiXCR, one row per CDR3 protein. The sample gives 90,000 to 130,000 distinct CDR3 sequences, over 10% of which show up once; around 3.7% is in the top ten. The data were taken from a study of early T cells in non-severe SARS-CoV-2 infection. Study overall: Chains were not paired, and sequencing was done on bulk RNA from unsorted whole blood. Study-level points and caveats: Private and CD4 specificities were missed by VDJdb matching, which favored anti-spike CD8 responses.

The CDR3 runs 15 residues. Trimming removed 6 bases from V and 0 bases from J; junction bases left unmatched: 6. The sequence was collected from an adult who was a healthcare worker with PCR-confirmed SARS-CoV-2 infection or an uninfected control (not recorded which). The genes are TRBV12-3 or TRBV12-4 and TRBJ2-3; 7 bases align to TRBD1. The sequencing used whole blood, collected at baseline. In DNA, the CDR3 is TGTGCCAGCAGCCTCGACAGGGTCAGCACAGATACGCAGTATTTT. This translates into CASSLDRVSTDTQYF.